A selection of T cell receptor beta chains follows, all from one sample in a study of Ad26.COV2.S vaccination and SARS-CoV-2 variants. Measured with immunoSEQ multiplex PCR; TCRdb has only the in-frame clones, and not every one. The table has over 400,000 clones, approximately 92% seen once; the top ten hold just over 2.5%. The source was peripheral blood, collected in a trial of Ad26.COV2.S vaccine versus placebo. All receptors come from a person aged 18-60 years who received the Ad26.COV2.S COVID-19 vaccine or a placebo. The CDR3 runs from the conserved cysteine through the conserved F or W. The D gene is left open where the match is weak. Clone sizes are given selectively: once, few, many, or a class where the clone is expanded.

once	TRBJ2-1	NA	TRBV18	TGTGCCAGCTCACCGCGACGTGACAATGAGCAGTTCTTC	CASSPRRDNEQFF
NA	TRBJ2-1	NA	TRBV7-9	TGTGCCAGCAGCTTAAATTGGGCCCCGGCGGTCTATGAGCAGTTCTTC	CASSLNWAPAVYEQFF
NA	TRBJ1-2	TRBD1	TRBV5-5	TGTGCCAGCAGCGCGGGACAGGGCTACTATGGCTACACCTTC	CASSAGQGYYGYTF
NA	TRBJ1-4	NA	TRBV7-9	TGTGCCAGCAGCCATAGAGACTTTTATGAAAAACTGTTTTTT	CASSHRDFYEKLFF
NA	TRBJ2-1	TRBD2	TRBV24-1	TGTGCCACCAGTCGATCGGGGGGGAACAATGAGCAGTTCTTC	CATSRSGGNNEQFF
NA	TRBJ2-3	TRBD2	TRBV7-2	TGTGCCAGCAGGCTAGCGGGGAGCACAGATACGCAGTATTTT	CASRLAGSTDTQYF
NA	TRBJ1-4	NA	TRBV14	TGTGCCAGCAGCCTCGTGAGTTTTAATGAAAAACTGTTTTTT	CASSLVSFNEKLFF
NA	TRBJ2-2	NA	TRBV5-6	TGTGCCAGCAGCTTGGTAGGGGGGGTCATCACCGGGGAGCTGTTTTTT	CASSLVGGVITGELFF
NA	TRBJ1-2	NA	TRBV30	TGTGCCTGGAGTGCCCCGACGCGGGCTAACTATGGCTACACCTTC	CAWSAPTRANYGYTF
NA	TRBJ1-2	NA	TRBV5-1	TGCGCCAGCAGCTCGACAACAGGGAACAGGGCTGGCTACACCTTC	CASSSTTGNRAGYTF
NA	TRBJ2-3	TRBD1	TRBV11-3	TGTGCCAGCAGCGACGGACAGGGACTGGCAGATACGCAGTATTTT	CASSDGQGLADTQYF
NA	TRBJ2-3	NA	TRBV27	TGTGCCAGCAGCCGCCGGGACCCAAGCACAGATACGCAGTATTTT	CASSRRDPSTDTQYF
NA	TRBJ1-2	NA	TRBV13	TGTGCCAGCAGCTTTCGGACTGCCATCCGGGGCTACACCTTC	CASSFRTAIRGYTF
NA	TRBJ1-3	TRBD1	TRBV13	TGTGCCAGCAGCGGTGGACAGGGAAGAGCAAACACCATATATTTT	CASSGGQGRANTIYF
NA	TRBJ2-2	NA	TRBV2	TGTGCCAGCAGTGAGGGGACTTTACCCGGGGAGCTGTTTTTT	CASSEGTLPGELFF
NA	TRBJ2-1	TRBD2	TRBV18	TGTGCCAGCTCACCGGGACTAGCGAACAATGAGCAGTTCTTC	CASSPGLANNEQFF